The 18 T cell receptor beta chains given below trace back to one sample, sequenced in a study of spatial heterogeneity in lung cancer. Documented time point: blood at routine non-recurrence follow-up after resection. From tumor, nontumor lung or frozen PBMC, whole RNA was taken unsorted for sequencing. TCRdb independently ran MiXCR on the 5' RACE reads; one entry per CDR3 protein. The data contain more than 95,000 distinct CDR3 sequences, less than 15% of them singletons. The source material was PBMCs, sampled at follow-up. The origin of the receptors is a male donor with early-stage non-small cell lung cancer.

As for this clonotype: One junction end disagrees with the germline gene, perhaps due to a read error. The rearrangement uses TRBV20-1 and TRBJ2-3; TRBD2 matches 8 bases. The germline V gene has CDR1 DFQATT and CDR2 SNEGSKA (reference sequence). CDR3 length equals 15 residues. Written as DNA, the CDR3 is TGCAGTGCTACAGCAGCGGGGGTGAGCATAGATACGCAGTATTTT. Its protein product is CSATAAGVSIDTQYF.

The rearrangement joins TRBV6-5 to TRBJ1-1; 7 positions agree with TRBD1. J gave up 0 bases and V 5 bases, and 6 bases lay outside the gene matches. The CDR3 is 15 residues long. Looked up from germline, CDR1 is MNHEY and CDR2 is SVGAGI. The CDR3 sequence is CASSNRDSLNTEAFF. CDR3 DNA: TGTGCCAGCAGTAACCGGGACAGTCTGAACACTGAAGCTTTCTTT.

The chain couples TRBV27 to TRBJ2-7; weak D call: TRBD1 (6 bases). Germline V gives CDR1 MNHEY, CDR2 SMNVEV (reference sequence). The CDR3 is 13 residues long. V was clipped by 5 bases and J by 2 bases, with 10 bases between them. DNA of the CDR3: TGTGCCAGCAGTCCGACAGGTCCCTACGAGCAGTACTTC. Amino acid sequence: CASSPTGPYEQYF.

This clonotype was seen many times. The rearrangement joins TRBV4-3 to TRBJ1-3, with D uncertain. The germline V gene has CDR1 LGHNA and CDR2 YSLEER. This CDR3 region has 16 residues. Between the trimmed V and J ends, which lost 0 bases and 0 bases, there was a span of 9 bases. Written as DNA, the CDR3 is TGCGCCAGCAGCCAAGAGATGACATACTCTGGAAACACCATATATTTT. This sequence encodes CASSQEMTYSGNTIYF.

Many counts were recorded for this clonotype. The chain couples TRBV4-2 to TRBJ2-5, with D hard to call. CDR3 length equals 15 residues. The germline gives CDR1 LGHNA, CDR2 YNFKEQ. The V gene lost 0 bases and the J gene lost 4 bases, with 12 bases spanning the gap. In DNA, the CDR3 is TGTGCCAGCAGCCAAGAGTGGGCGCCCCGAGAGACCCAGTACTTC. Translation gives CASSQEWAPRETQYF.

This clonotype has at least ten counts. The CDR3 sequence is CSDPSERGTGELFF. CDR3 sequence (DNA): TGCAGTGACCCGTCGGAGCGAGGCACCGGGGAGCTGTTTTTT. This rearrangement joins TRBV20-1 to TRBJ2-2; no firm D call. CDR1 and CDR2 (germline): DFQATT, SNEGSKA (reference sequence). The CDR3 has 14 residues. Deletions cut 7 bases from V and 4 bases from J, with 16 bases between.

This clonotype was detected a few times. This chain links TRBV4-2 with TRBJ2-3; unclear D gene. CDR3 length: 13 residues. Between the trimmed V and J ends, which lost 0 bases and 1 base, there was a span of 2 bases. CDR1 and CDR2 (germline): LGHNA, YNFKEQ. The CDR3 loop reads CASSQERTDTQYF. The CDR3 region has the DNA TGTGCCAGCAGCCAAGAACGCACAGATACGCAGTATTTT.

The J gene is TRBJ2-5, the V gene TRBV28; TRBD1 aligns across 8 bases. Per germline, CDR1 MDHEN and CDR2 SYDVKM. This CDR3 contains 14 residues. The trim removed 8 bases at V and 4 bases at J, leaving 9 bases unmatched. CDR3 in amino acids: CASRLRGRIETQYF. CDR3 bases: TGTGCCAGCCGACTCAGGGGGCGCATAGAGACCCAGTACTTC.

The genes are TRBV29-1 and TRBJ2-7; 7 bases line up with TRBD1. The CDR3 covers 16 residues. The V and J ends lost 1 base and 1 base, in that order; junction bases with no gene match: 10. Germline CDR1 SQVTM, CDR2 ANQGSEA. The CDR3 spells CSVEGLQGLSSYEQYF. For the CDR3, the DNA is TGCAGCGTTGAAGGCCTACAGGGGCTTTCGTCCTACGAGCAGTACTTC.

This clonotype was detected only a few times. The chain uses TRBV11-2 and TRBJ2-3, with TRBD2 as a possible D gene (6 bases). V lost 10 bases, J lost 1 base, and 12 bases lay in between. The CDR3 loop spans 13 amino acids. The germline V gene has CDR1 SGHAT and CDR2 FQNNGV. CDR3 sequence (DNA): TGTGCCAACTCCCCGGGGGGCACAGATACGCAGTATTTT. Its translation is CANSPGGTDTQYF.

In this sample, this clonotype turned up a few times. As DNA, the CDR3 is TGTGCCAGCAGCTTCCGCCTTGGGAACACAGATACGCAGTATTTT. Its translation: CASSFRLGNTDTQYF. J is TRBJ2-3 and V is TRBV5-4, with D unclear. The CDR3 has 15 residues. V was pared by 2 bases and J by 2 bases, with 12 bases between. Germline CDR1 and CDR2: SGHNT and YYREEE (reference sequence). Complete variable domain (other parts from reference TRBV5-4 and TRBJ2-3): ETGVTQSPTHLIKTRGQQVTLRCSSQSGHNTVSWYQQALGQGPQFIFQYYREEENGRGNFPPRFSGLQFPNYSSELNVNALELDDSALYLCASSFRLGNTDTQYFGPGTRLTVL.

This chain connects TRBV7-2 to TRBJ1-2, with TRBD1 matching over 7 bases. The CDR3 contains 14 residues. Germline values: CDR1 SGHTA, CDR2 FQGNSA. With 1 base clipped from V and 5 bases from J, the junction kept 4 bases outside the gene matches. The CDR3, as DNA: TGTGCCAGCAGCTTAGTGAGGACAGGTTATGGCTACACCTTC. Translated: CASSLVRTGYGYTF.

A few counts support this clonotype. The chain couples TRBV19 to TRBJ1-5, with TRBD1 as a possible D gene (6 bases). Per germline, CDR1 LNHDA and CDR2 SQIVND (reference sequence). The length of the CDR3 is 15 residues. V dropped 1 base and J dropped 0 bases, with 7 bases sitting between them. The CDR3 region has the DNA TGTGCCAGTAGTATAGGACAGGTTAGCAATCAGCCCCAGCATTTT. This encodes CASSIGQVSNQPQHF.

This sequence joins TRBV2 and TRBJ1-2; D might be TRBD1 (5 bases). CDR3 size: 14 residues. CDR1 is SNHLY and CDR2 is FYNNEI in the germline V gene. V lost 6 bases and J 6 bases, leaving 17 bases between the germline ends. The CDR3 DNA reads as TGTGCCAGCAGCCTCCCGCGGGGGGGACATGGCTACACCTTC. Translated: CASSLPRGGHGYTF.

V usage is TRBV4-2 and J usage is TRBJ2-7; no firm D call. Between the trimmed V and J ends, which lost 2 bases and 2 bases, there was a span of 10 bases. CDR1 is LGHNA and CDR2 is YNFKEQ in the germline V gene. The CDR3 is 14 amino acids. The CDR3 DNA sequence: TGTGCCAGCAGCCAAATCCCCGGCGCCTACGAGCAGTACTTC. This gives the protein CASSQIPGAYEQYF.

This clonotype came up a few times. J is TRBJ2-1 and V is TRBV5-1; 7 bases map to TRBD1. With V trimmed by 0 bases and J by 9 bases, 12 bases remained unmatched. The V gene's germline CDR1 is SGHRS and CDR2 YFSETQ. This CDR3 comprises 16 residues. CDR3 loop: CASSLDVGQSVPEQFF. DNA of the CDR3: TGCGCCAGCAGCTTGGACGTGGGACAGAGCGTTCCTGAGCAGTTCTTC.

There are a few counts of this clonotype. V usage is TRBV9 and J usage is TRBJ2-5, with unresolved D. The CDR3 runs to 14 residues. Germline CDR1 is SGDLS and CDR2 is YYNGEE. V was shortened by 3 bases and J by 4 bases, with 13 bases between the two germline ends. CDR3 residues: CASSEGSTLETQYF. As DNA, the CDR3 is TGTGCCAGCAGCGAGGGTAGCACGTTAGAGACCCAGTACTTC.

This clonotype showed up just a few times. V is TRBV6-5 and J is TRBJ1-1, with D maybe TRBD1 (5 bases). The germline gives CDR1 MNHEY, CDR2 SVGAGI. V lost 6 bases and J lost 0, with 17 bases in between. The CDR3 is 16 residues long. DNA of the CDR3: TGTGCCAGCAGCCTAGCCGGGGCCCACCTGAACACTGAAGCTTTCTTT. Its translation is CASSLAGAHLNTEAFF.